This TCR beta chain was observed in a study of blood T cell repertoires in COVID-19. Background on the study: T cells, B-cell-depleted T cells, or PBMCs provided the cDNA or gDNA that served as material.

In the authors' methods: Reference gene primers were amplified, and this amplification served to estimate nucleated cell counts. Method: immunoSEQ multiplex PCR; TCRdb's copy keeps in-frame clones and lacks some. D and trimming were read from the DNA, whereas the V and J calls and clone size are those reported in that table. The sample contains approximately 130,000 clones, approximately 77% of which appear only once. Per germline, CDR1 KGHDR and CDR2 SFDVKD. The V gene lost 3 bases and the J gene lost 5 bases, with 21 bases spanning the gap. The CDR3 runs to 17 residues. The chain has TRBV24-1 and TRBJ2-5, with D perhaps matching TRBD1 (7 bases). Input material: peripheral blood. The sequence was collected from a man older than 75 with acute or convalescent COVID-19. CDR3 protein: CATSDVAETGRLETQYF. The CDR3 region has the DNA TGTGCCACCAGTGATGTCGCGGAGACAGGGAGGTTGGAGACCCAGTACTTC.